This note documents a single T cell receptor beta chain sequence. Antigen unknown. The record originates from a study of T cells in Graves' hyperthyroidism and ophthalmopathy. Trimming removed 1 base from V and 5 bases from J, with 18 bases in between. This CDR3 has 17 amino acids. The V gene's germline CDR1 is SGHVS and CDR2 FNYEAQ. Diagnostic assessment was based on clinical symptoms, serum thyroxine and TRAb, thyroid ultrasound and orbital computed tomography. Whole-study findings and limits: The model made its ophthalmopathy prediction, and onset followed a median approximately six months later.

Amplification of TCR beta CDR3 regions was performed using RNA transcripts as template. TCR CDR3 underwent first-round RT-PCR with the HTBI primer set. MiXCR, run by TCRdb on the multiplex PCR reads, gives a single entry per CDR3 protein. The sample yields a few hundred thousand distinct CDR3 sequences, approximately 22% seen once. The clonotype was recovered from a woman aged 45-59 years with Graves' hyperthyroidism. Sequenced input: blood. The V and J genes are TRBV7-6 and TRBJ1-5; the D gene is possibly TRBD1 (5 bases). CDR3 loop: CASSLGFARGWDQPQHF. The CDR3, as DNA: TGTGCCAGCAGCTTAGGGTTCGCGAGGGGCTGGGATCAGCCCCAGCATTTT.